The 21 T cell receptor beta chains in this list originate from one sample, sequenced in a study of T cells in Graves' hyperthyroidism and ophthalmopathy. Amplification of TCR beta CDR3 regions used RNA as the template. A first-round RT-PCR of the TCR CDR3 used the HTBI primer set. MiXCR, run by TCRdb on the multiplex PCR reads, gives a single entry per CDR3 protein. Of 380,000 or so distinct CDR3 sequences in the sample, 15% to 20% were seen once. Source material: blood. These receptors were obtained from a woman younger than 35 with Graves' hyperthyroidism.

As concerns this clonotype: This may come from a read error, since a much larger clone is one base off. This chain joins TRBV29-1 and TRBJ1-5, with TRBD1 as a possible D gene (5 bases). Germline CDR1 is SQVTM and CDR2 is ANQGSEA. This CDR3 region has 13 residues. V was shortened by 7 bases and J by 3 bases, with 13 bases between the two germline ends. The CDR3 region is CSAQENDNQPQHF. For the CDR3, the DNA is TGCAGCGCACAGGAAAACGACAATCAGCCCCAGCATTTT.

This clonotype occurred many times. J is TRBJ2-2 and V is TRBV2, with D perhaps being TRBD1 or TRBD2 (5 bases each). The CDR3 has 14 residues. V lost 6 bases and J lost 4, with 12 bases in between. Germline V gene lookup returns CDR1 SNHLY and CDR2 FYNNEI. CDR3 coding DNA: TGTGCCAGCAGGGATTCAGGGAGCACCGGGGAGCTGTTTTTT. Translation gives CASRDSGSTGELFF.

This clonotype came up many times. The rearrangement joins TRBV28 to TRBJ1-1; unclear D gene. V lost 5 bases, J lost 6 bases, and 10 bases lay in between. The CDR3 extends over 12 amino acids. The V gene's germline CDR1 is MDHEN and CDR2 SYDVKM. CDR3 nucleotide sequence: TGTGCCAGCAGTCCCAAAAGAGCTGAAGCTTTCTTT. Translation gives CASSPKRAEAFF.

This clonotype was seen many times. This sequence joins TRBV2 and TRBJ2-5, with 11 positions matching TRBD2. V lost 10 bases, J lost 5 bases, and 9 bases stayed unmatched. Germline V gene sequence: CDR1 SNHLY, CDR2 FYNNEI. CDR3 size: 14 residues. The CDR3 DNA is TGTGCCACCAGACTAGCGGGGAAACTGGAGACCCAGTACTTC. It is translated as CATRLAGKLETQYF.

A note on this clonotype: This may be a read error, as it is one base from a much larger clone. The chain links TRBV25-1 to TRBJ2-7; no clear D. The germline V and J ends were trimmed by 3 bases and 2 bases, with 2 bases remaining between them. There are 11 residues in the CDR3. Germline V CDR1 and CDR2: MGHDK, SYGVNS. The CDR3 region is CASSDAYEQYF. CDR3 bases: TGTGCCAGCAGTGATGCCTACGAGCAGTACTTC.

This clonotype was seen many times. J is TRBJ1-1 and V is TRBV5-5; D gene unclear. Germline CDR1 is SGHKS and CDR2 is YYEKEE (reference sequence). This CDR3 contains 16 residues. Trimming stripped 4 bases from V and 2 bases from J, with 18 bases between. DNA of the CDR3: TGTGCCAGCAGCGACCAGAGGAAAACCCGAAACACTGAAGCTTTCTTT. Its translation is CASSDQRKTRNTEAFF.

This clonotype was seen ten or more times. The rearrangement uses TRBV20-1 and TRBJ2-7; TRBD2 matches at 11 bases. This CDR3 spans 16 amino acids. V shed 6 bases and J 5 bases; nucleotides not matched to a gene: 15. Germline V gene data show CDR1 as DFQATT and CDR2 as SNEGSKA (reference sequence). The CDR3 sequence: CSAPLVAGGLINEQYF. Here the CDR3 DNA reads TGCAGTGCGCCCCTGGTAGCGGGGGGGCTGATCAACGAGCAGTACTTC.

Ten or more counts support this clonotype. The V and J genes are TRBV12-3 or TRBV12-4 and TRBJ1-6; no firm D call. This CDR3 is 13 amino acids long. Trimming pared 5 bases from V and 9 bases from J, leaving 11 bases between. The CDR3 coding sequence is TGTGCCAGCAGTGGACTCAAAGGTTCACCCCTCCACTTT. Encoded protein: CASSGLKGSPLHF.

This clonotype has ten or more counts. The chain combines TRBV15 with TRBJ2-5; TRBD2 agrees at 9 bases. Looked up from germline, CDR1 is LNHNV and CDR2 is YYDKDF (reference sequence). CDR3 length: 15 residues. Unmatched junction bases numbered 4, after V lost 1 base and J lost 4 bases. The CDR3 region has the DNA TGTGCCACCAGCAGAGGAGCGGGGGGCGGAGAGACCCAGTACTTC. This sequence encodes CATSRGAGGGETQYF.

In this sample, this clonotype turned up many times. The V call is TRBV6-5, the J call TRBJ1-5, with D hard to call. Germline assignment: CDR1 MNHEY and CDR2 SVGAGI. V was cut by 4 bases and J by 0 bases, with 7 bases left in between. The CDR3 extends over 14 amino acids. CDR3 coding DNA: TGTGCCAGCAGTTCTAGGTATAGCAATCAGCCCCAGCATTTT. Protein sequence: CASSSRYSNQPQHF.

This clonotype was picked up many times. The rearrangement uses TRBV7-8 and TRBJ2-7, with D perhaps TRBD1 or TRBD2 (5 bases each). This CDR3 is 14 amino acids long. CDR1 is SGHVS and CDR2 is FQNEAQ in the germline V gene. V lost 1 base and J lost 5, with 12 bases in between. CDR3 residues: CASSLVRGVDEQYF. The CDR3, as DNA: TGTGCCAGCAGCTTAGTGAGGGGAGTCGACGAGCAGTACTTC. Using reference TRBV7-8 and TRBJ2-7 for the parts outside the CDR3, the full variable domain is GAGVSQSPRYKVAKRGQDVALRCDPISGHVSLFWYQQALGQGPEFLTYFQNEAQLDKSGLPSDRFFAERPEGSVSTLKIQRTQQEDSAVYLCASSLVRGVDEQYFGPGTRLTVT.

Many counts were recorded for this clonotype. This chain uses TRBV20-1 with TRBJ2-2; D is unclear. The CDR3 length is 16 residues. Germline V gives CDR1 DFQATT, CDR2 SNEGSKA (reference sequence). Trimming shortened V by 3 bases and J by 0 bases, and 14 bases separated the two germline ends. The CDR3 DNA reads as TGCAGTGCTAGCCAGGCGGACCATTCGAACACCGGGGAGCTGTTTTTT. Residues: CSASQADHSNTGELFF.

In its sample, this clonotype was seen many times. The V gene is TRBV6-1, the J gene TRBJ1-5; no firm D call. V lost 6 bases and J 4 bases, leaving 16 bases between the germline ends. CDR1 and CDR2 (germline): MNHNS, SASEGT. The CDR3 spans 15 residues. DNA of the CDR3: TGTGCCAGCAGCCTACACGGAGTGAAGAATCAGCCCCAGCATTTT. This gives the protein CASSLHGVKNQPQHF.

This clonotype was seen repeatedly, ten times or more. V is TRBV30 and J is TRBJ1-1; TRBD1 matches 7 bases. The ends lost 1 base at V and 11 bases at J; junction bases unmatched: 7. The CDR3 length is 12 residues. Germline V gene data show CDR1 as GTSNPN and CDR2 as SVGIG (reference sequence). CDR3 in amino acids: CAWSDGTVVAFF. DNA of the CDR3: TGTGCCTGGAGTGATGGGACAGTCGTGGCTTTCTTT.

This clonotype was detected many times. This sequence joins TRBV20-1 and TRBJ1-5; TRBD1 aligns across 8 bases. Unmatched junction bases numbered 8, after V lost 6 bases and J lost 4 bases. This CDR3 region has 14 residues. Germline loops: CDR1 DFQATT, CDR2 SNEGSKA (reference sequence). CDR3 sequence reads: CSAVGQGRNQPQHF. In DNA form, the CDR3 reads TGCAGTGCGGTCGGACAGGGACGTAATCAGCCCCAGCATTTT.

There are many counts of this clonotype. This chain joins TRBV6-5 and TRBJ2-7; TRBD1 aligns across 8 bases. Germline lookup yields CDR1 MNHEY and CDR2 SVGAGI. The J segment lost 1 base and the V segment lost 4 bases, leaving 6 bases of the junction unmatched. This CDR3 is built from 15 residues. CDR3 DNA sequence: TGTGCCAGCAGTTGGTCGACAGGGGAGTCCTACGAGCAGTACTTC. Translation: CASSWSTGESYEQYF.

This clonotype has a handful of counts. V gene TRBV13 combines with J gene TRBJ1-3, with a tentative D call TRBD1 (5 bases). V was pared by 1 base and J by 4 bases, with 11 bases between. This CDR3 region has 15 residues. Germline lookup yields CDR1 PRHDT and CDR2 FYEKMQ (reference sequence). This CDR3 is CASSLAGTQGNTIYF. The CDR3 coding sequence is TGTGCCAGCAGCTTAGCCGGGACTCAAGGAAACACCATATATTTT.

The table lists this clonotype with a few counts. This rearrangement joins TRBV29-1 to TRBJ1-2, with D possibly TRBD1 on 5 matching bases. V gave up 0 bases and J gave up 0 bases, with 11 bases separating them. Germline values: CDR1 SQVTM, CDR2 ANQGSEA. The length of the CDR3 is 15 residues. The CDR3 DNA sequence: TGCAGCGTTGAAGAAGACAGAGCCACTAACTATGGCTACACCTTC. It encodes CSVEEDRATNYGYTF.

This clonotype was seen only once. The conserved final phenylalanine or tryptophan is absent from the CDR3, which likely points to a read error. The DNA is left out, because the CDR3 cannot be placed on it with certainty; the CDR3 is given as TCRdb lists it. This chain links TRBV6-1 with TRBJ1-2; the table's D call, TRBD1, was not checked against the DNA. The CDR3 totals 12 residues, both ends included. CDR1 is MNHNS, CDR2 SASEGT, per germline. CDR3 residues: CASSTNPGTGSV.

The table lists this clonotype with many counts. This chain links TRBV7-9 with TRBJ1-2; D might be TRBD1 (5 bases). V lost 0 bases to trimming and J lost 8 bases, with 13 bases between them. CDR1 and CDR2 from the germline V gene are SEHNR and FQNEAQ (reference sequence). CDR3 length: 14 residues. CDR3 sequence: CASSLARGEDGYTF. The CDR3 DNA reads TGTGCCAGCAGCTTAGCGCGAGGGGAAGACGGCTACACCTTC.

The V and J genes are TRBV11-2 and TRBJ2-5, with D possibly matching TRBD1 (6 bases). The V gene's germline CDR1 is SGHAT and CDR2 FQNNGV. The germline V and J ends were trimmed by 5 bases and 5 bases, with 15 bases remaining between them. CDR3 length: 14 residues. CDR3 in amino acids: CASSPFSGAETQYF. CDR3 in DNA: TGTGCCAGCAGCCCCTTCTCAGGGGCTGAGACCCAGTACTTC.